Reported below is one T cell receptor (beta chain). These data are taken from a study of cytomegalovirus exposure and HLA in healthy donors. This CDR3 region has 12 residues. Germline V gene sequence: CDR1 MNHEY, CDR2 SMNVEV (reference sequence). Trimming pared 6 bases from V and 0 bases from J, leaving 5 bases between. Both 60 Vbeta primers and 13 Jbeta primers went into the PCR. TCRdb's table, derived via immunoSEQ multiplex PCR, lists solely in-frame clones and lacks some. The sample contains over 150,000 clones, about 80% of which appear only once. The sample was PBMCs. The sequence derives from a woman aged 45-59 years in good health and CMV-seropositive. The chain is built from TRBV27 and TRBJ2-5; the D is unclear. The CDR3 region has the DNA TGTGCCAGCAGCTTCGACCAAGAGACCCAGTACTTC. This translates into CASSFDQETQYF.